This T cell receptor (beta chain) appears in the sequencing data of a study of long-term antiretroviral therapy in people with HIV. The run of the v3.0 immunoSEQ assay was at survey level. Sequencing used immunoSEQ multiplex PCR; TCRdb keeps in-frame clones, though not all of them. The sample lists roughly 42,000 clones, approximately 86% occurring once. The specimen comprised unsorted PBMCs, sampled 0.1 years before starting antiretroviral therapy. This TCR was sampled from a woman aged 50 to 60 with HIV.

The CDR3 is CASSVGPGLAGGRQETQYF. CDR3 in DNA: TGTGCCAGCAGCGTAGGCCCTGGACTAGCGGGGGGCCGCCAAGAGACCCAGTACTTC. This chain joins TRBV9 and TRBJ2-5, with 14 bases aligning to TRBD2. With 0 bases clipped from V and 1 base from J, the junction kept 8 bases outside the gene matches. The CDR3 is 19 amino acids. Germline V gene lookup returns CDR1 SGDLS and CDR2 YYNGEE.